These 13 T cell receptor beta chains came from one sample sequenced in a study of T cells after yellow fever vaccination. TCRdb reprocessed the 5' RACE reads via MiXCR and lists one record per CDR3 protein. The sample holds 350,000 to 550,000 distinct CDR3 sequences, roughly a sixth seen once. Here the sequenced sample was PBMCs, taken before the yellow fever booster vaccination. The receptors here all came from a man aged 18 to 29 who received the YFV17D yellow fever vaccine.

For the CDR3, the DNA is TGCAGTGCTAGAGTTCGGACAGGGGGAAACACCATATATTTT. Its protein is CSARVRTGGNTIYF. The rearrangement links TRBV20-1 to TRBJ1-3; TRBD1 matches at 8 bases. Germline-derived CDR1 and CDR2 are DFQATT and SNEGSKA (reference sequence). This CDR3 region has 14 residues. Trimming cost V 1 base and J 4 bases; bases outside gene matches: 3.

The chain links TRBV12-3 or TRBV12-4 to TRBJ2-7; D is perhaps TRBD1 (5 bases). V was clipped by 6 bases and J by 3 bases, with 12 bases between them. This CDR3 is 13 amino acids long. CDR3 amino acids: CASSSGRGYEQYF. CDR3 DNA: TGTGCCAGCAGCTCCGGTAGGGGCTACGAGCAGTACTTC.

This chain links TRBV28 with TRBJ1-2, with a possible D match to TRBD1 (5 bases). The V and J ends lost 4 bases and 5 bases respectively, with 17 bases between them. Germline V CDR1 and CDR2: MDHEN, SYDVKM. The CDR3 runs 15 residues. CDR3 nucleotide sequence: TGTGCCAGCAGTTCCCAGGGCAGCCTCGGGTATGGCTACACCTTC. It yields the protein CASSSQGSLGYGYTF.

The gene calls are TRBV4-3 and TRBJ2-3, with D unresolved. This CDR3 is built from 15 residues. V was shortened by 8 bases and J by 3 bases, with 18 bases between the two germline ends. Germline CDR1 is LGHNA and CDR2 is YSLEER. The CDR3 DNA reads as TGCGCCAGCTCCCGTAAGTCGACTGGGACAGATACGCAGTATTTT. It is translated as CASSRKSTGTDTQYF.

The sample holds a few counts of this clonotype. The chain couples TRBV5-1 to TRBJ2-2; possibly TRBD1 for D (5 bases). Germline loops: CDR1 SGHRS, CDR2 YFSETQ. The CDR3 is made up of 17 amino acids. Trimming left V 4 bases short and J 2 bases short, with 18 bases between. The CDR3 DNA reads TGCGCCAGCAGCCCTACCTCGGACACATTAAACACCGGGGAGCTGTTTTTT. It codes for CASSPTSDTLNTGELFF. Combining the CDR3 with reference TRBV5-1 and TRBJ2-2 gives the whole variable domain KAGVTQTPRYLIKTRGQQVTLSCSPISGHRSVSWYQQTPGQGLQFLFEYFSETQRNKGNFPGRFSGRQFSNSRSEMNVSTLELGDSALYLCASSPTSDTLNTGELFFGEGSRLTVL.

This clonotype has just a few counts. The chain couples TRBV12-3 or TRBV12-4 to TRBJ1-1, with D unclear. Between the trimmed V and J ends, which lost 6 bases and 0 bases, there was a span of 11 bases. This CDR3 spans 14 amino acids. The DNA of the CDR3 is TGTGCCAGCAGCAGACGGTTAATGAACACTGAAGCTTTCTTT. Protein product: CASSRRLMNTEAFF.

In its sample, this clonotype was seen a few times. The CDR3 region has the DNA TGTGCCAGCAGCTTAGAACAGAATGAAAAACTGTTTTTT. This translates into CASSLEQNEKLFF. The chain couples TRBV7-9 to TRBJ1-4; D uncertain. Germline lookup yields CDR1 SEHNR and CDR2 FQNEAQ (reference sequence). V was trimmed by 1 base and J by 5 bases, leaving 5 bases between them. The CDR3 runs to 13 residues.

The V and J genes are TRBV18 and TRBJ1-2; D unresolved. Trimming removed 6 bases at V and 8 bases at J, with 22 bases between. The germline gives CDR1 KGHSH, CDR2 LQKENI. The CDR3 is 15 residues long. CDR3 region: CASSGKRSSLRGYTF. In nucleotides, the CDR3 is TGTGCCAGCTCCGGGAAGCGGTCGAGTCTGCGGGGCTACACCTTC.

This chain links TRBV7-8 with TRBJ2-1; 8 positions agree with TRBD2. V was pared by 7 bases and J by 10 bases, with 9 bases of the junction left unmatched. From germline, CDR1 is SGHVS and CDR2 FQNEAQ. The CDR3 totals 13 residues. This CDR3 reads CASTPGGREEQFF. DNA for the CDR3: TGTGCCAGCACCCCGGGGGGGCGGGAAGAGCAGTTCTTC.

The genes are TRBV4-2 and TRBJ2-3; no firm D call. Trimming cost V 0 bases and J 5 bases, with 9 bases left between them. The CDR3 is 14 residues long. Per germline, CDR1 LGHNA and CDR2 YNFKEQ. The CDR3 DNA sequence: TGTGCCAGCAGCCAAGAGCCCCAACAAGATACGCAGTATTTT. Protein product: CASSQEPQQDTQYF.

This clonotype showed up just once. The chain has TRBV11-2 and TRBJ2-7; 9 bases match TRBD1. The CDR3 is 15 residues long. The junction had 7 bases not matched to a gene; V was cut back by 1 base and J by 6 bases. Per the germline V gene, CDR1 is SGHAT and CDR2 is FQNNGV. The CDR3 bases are TGTGCCAGCAGCTTAGTTGGGACAGGGCAAGGCGAGCAGTACTTC. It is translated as CASSLVGTGQGEQYF.

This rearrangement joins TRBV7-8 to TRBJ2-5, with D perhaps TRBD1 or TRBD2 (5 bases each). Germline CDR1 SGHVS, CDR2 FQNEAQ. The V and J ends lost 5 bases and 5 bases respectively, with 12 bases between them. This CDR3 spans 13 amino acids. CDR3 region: CASSIRGSETQYF. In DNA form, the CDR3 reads TGTGCCAGCAGCATCCGGGGCAGCGAGACCCAGTACTTC.

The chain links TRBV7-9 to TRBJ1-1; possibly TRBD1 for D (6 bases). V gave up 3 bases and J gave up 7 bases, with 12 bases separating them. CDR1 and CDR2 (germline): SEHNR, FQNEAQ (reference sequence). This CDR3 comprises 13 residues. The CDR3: CASSFDRTNEAFF. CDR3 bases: TGTGCCAGCAGCTTCGACAGGACCAATGAAGCTTTCTTT.